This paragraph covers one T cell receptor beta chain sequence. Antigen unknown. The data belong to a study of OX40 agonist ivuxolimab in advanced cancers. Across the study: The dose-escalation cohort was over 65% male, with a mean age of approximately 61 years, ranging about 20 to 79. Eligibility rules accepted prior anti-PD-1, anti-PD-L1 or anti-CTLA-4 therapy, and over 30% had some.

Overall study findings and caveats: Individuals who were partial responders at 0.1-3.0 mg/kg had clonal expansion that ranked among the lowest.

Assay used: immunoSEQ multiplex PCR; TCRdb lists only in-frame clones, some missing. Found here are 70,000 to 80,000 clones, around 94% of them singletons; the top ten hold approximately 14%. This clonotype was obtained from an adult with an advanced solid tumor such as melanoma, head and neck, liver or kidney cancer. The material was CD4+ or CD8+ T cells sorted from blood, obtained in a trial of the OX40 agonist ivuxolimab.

The CDR3 DNA reads TGTGCCAGCCCCGGGACAGGGGAAATGAACACCGGGGAGCTGTTTTTT. It codes for CASPGTGEMNTGELFF. The chain recombines TRBV19 with TRBJ2-2; 10 nucleotides agree with TRBD1. The CDR3 contains 16 residues. CDR1 is LNHDA and CDR2 is SQIVND in the germline V gene (reference sequence). J lost 1 base, V lost 9 bases, and 8 bases had no gene match.